The source of this TCR beta chain is a study of identical twins (dated by TCRdb to 2016 to 2017). With respect to the entire study: TCR alpha and beta repertoires from monozygotic twins, unrelated adults of various ages and cord blood were deep-sequenced to test whether fetal clonotypes persist. To rule out contamination, the twin experiments were replicated at different times with different library preparation protocols. Study-level results and caveats: Fewer insertions were carried by abundant cord blood beta clonotypes; a weaker similar trend was observed in young adult naive repertoires, while no such trend was observed in memory repertoires. Out-of-frame TCR alpha sequences shared between twins showed an excess of low generation-probability sequences compared with coincidental sharing between unrelated individuals. A weaker excess of twin sharing was found in beta out-of-frame sequences because the signal-to-noise ratio was lowered by fewer shared sequences. In monozygotic twins, out-of-frame TCR alpha sharing was systematically underestimated by recombination models, although the models agreed with sharing between unrelated individuals. Invariant T cells such as MAIT and iNKT could partly confound zero-insertion analyses, though diverse VJ usage argued against this for most clonotypes. Because the same donors could not be followed over many years, the conclusions relied on cross-sectional statistical analysis.

Every donor in the study was a healthy Caucasian. The twin cohort consisted of three pairs of female monozygotic twins, all aged about 18 to 29 years. The RNA used for TCR libraries was isolated from peripheral blood mononuclear cells. Library prep was done by 5' RACE. Data came from an Illumina HiSeq 2000. A universal primer binding site was added through template switching, and the final cDNA carried a unique molecular identifier so that TCR cDNA molecules could be counted accurately. Specific primers in the conserved constant-segment region were used to synthesize first-strand cDNA for the TCR alpha and beta chains. To control for contamination, each cDNA library was double barcoded with a SMART-Mk sample barcode plus Illumina barcodes. TruSeq adapter sequences, together with Illumina sample barcodes, were added in two successive PCR steps. The Illumina HiSeq platform was used with custom primers to sequence TCR alpha and beta cDNA libraries. Turning to the authors' computational methods: Raw reads were processed with MiGEC to extract unique molecular identifiers, and MiXCR was used to determine CDR3 positions. Recombination models were inferred per individual with the repgenHMM and IGoR tools using an EM algorithm. Shared clonotype analysis was performed with the tcR package in R, normalizing sharing by the product of cloneset sizes. To study raw recombination without the effects of thymic and clonal selection, out-of-frame nonproductive sequences were analyzed. TCRdb applied fastp at Q25 and MiXCR to the public reads, then kept only in-frame beta chains. Rows with one shared CDR3 protein collapse into an entry with the most common genes and DNA. V and J calls and clone size were set by TCRdb, not the authors. Present in this sample are fewer than 900,000 distinct CDR3 sequences, 18% of which were seen just once. About 12% of the sample goes to the ten largest clones.

The CDR3 covers 15 residues, taking in both the cysteine and the phenylalanine. The entry retains the CDR3 DNA only, 45 bases that are in frame from base 1. The V end loses 0 bases and the J end loses 3 bases, and a stretch of 11 bases separates them. According to the germline V gene (reference sequence), CDR1 reads DFQATT and CDR2 reads SNEGSKA. This clonotype was counted only a few times. Its recognized antigen is unknown. No much larger clonotype is one base removed from it; base qualities were not supplied. The same data also went into a second study, on T cells expressing NK-cell markers. Looking at the second paper: In sorted CD3+CD56+NKG2C+, CD3+CD56+NKG2C- and CD3+CD56-NKG2C+ T-cell subsets from roughly 8 donors, TCR beta-chain repertoires were profiled. Among the eight sequenced donors, only one was HCMV-seronegative, while the other seven were HCMV-seropositive. To restrict sorting to alphabetaTCR-expressing T cells, an anti-gammadeltaTCR antibody was added in several experiments. In six donors, the dominant CD3+CD56+NKG2C+ clonotypes ranked among the top 10 CD8+ clonotypes, making up roughly 1.0-7.5% of CD8+ T cells. Those dominant clonotypes were again the most abundant among CD3+CD56-NKG2C+ cells in a handful of donors, at about 25-60.1%. It remained unclear whether the expanded NKG2C-expressing T cell clones were specific for HCMV antigens. All eight donors whose samples were sequenced were randomly selected healthy volunteers, three of them men and five women. A commercial ELISA kit detecting HCMV-specific IgG in serum was used to determine HCMV serostatus. For about six donors, bulk peripheral blood T-cell repertoires were additionally sequenced from unsorted PBMC. MIGEC handled demultiplexing of the reads and grouping by UMI, while MiTCR was used to assemble and quantify clonotypes. To exclude erroneous sequences, any TCR cDNA sequence not supported by at least two reads was discarded. The tcR package was used for downstream repertoire analysis, and clonotypes were matched across fractions by CDR3 nucleotide sequence plus V segment. Antigen specificity was annotated against VDJdb with VDJmatch, allowing one amino acid substitution in CDR3.

This sequence was found in a woman between 18 and 29 years old in good health. The material sequenced was PBMCs. The V and J segments used are TRBV20-1 and TRBJ1-4, with no confidently assigned D gene. The nucleotide sequence is given as TGCAGTGCTAGAGATGGAAGGCGACCTAATGAAAAACTGTTTTTT. Its protein reads: CSARDGRRPNEKLFF.